This note documents a single T cell receptor (beta chain) sequence. Here immunoSEQ multiplex PCR was the method, and the copy in TCRdb shows in-frame clones only, minus some. The sample has about 300,000 clones; more than 70% are singletons. The data originate from a study of blood T cell repertoires in COVID-19. Study details: T cells, B-cell-depleted T cells, or PBMCs provided the cDNA or gDNA that served as material.

This CDR3 comprises 17 residues. The V and J ends lost 0 bases and 4 bases, in that order; junction bases with no gene match: 6. Germline lookup yields CDR1 ENHRY and CDR2 SYGVKD. The V gene is TRBV10-3, the J gene TRBJ1-2; TRBD1 matches 12 bases. Sequenced material: peripheral blood. This TCR came from a woman between 50 and 59 years old with acute or convalescent COVID-19. CDR3 in amino acids: CAISESGTGGASYGYTF. In nucleotides, the CDR3 is TGTGCCATCAGTGAGTCAGGGACAGGGGGCGCTTCCTATGGCTACACCTTC.